Shown below are 8 T cell receptor beta chains from a single sample sequenced in a study of identical twins. TCRdb recomputed calls from the 5' RACE reads with MiXCR, one row per CDR3 protein. The table includes over 250,000 distinct CDR3 sequences, 8% to 9.5% detected once. These data were also filed under a second study, of yellow fever vaccine responses in identical twins.

Sequencing was performed on CD8+ T cells sorted from blood. Receptor source: a woman aged 18 to 35 in good health.

V is TRBV9 and J is TRBJ2-7; 9 nucleotides agree with TRBD2. The CDR3 spans 15 residues. Germline trimming cut 4 bases from V and 0 bases from J; bases unmatched to any gene: 5. CDR1 is SGDLS and CDR2 is YYNGEE in the germline V gene. In DNA, the CDR3 is TGTGCCAGCAGCCCTATAGCGGGGGACTCCTACGAGCAGTACTTC. Translated, it gives CASSPIAGDSYEQYF.

This clonotype was observed once. V and J are TRBV9 and TRBJ2-1, with D hard to call. Trimming cost V 0 bases and J 8 bases, with 12 bases left between them. The CDR3 runs to 14 residues. Germline V gene data show CDR1 as SGDLS and CDR2 as YYNGEE. As DNA, the CDR3 is TGTGCCAGCAGCGTAGGCGTATCGGGTTATGAGCAGTTCTTC. Protein product: CASSVGVSGYEQFF.

This clonotype was found many times. This chain uses TRBV7-9 with TRBJ1-1; TRBD1 agrees at 7 bases. The CDR3 is 14 amino acids. Germline V gene data show CDR1 as SEHNR and CDR2 as FQNEAQ (reference sequence). Trimming took 6 bases from V and 6 from J; bases not matched to a gene: 10. CDR3 loop: CASSSDRPRAEAFF. CDR3 sequence (DNA): TGTGCCAGCAGTTCGGACAGGCCTCGGGCTGAAGCTTTCTTT.

Ten or more counts support this clonotype. The chain links TRBV7-2 to TRBJ1-1; 7 bases map to TRBD1. The V segment lost 5 bases and the J segment 4 bases; nucleotides outside the gene matches: 10. This CDR3 contains 15 residues. Germline values: CDR1 SGHTA, CDR2 FQGNSA. The CDR3 region has the DNA TGTGCCAGCAGCGTTAGAACAGGGGTCGGCACTGAAGCTTTCTTT. This gives the protein CASSVRTGVGTEAFF. Looking up the rest from reference TRBV7-2 and TRBJ1-1 gives the full variable domain: GAGVSQSPSNKVTEKGKDVELRCDPISGHTALYWYRQSLGQGLEFLIYFQGNSAPDKSGLPSDRFSAERTGGSVSTLTIQRTQQEDSAVYLCASSVRTGVGTEAFFGQGTRLTVV.

In this sample, this clonotype turned up a few times. This chain joins TRBV2 and TRBJ2-1, with 8 bases fitting TRBD1. This CDR3 has 14 residues. Per germline, CDR1 SNHLY and CDR2 FYNNEI. The V gene end was trimmed by 8 bases and the J gene end by 6 bases; junction bases not matched to a gene: 9. CDR3 bases: TGTGCCAGCGAACCGGACAGGGTAGCCAATGAGCAGTTCTTC. It yields the protein CASEPDRVANEQFF. Drawing the rest from reference TRBV2 and TRBJ2-1, the complete variable domain is EPEVTQTPSHQVTQMGQEVILRCVPISNHLYFYWYRQILGQKVEFLVSFYNNEISEKSEIFDDQFSVERPDGSNFTLKIRSTKLEDSAMYFCASEPDRVANEQFFGPGTRLTVL.

This clonotype was observed a handful of times. V is TRBV28 and J is TRBJ2-3, with unresolved D. CDR1 is MDHEN, CDR2 SYDVKM, per germline. CDR3 size: 15 residues. V was clipped by 6 bases and J by 4 bases, with 17 bases between them. CDR3 residues: CASRKQRALADTQYF. The DNA for the CDR3 is TGTGCCAGCAGAAAACAAAGGGCGTTGGCAGATACGCAGTATTTT.

This clonotype was seen many times. The CDR3 reads CASSLGDIQETQYF. Written as DNA, the CDR3 is TGTGCCAGCAGTTTAGGTGACATACAAGAGACCCAGTACTTC. The chain is built from TRBV12-3 or TRBV12-4 and TRBJ2-5; D not resolved. V lost 1 base and J 2 bases, leaving 8 bases between the germline ends. The CDR3 is 14 residues long.

This clonotype was detected ten times or more. The chain recombines TRBV6-5 with TRBJ2-1; D perhaps matches TRBD2 (5 bases). V was pared by 2 bases and J by 6 bases, with 20 bases between. CDR3 length: 17 residues. CDR1 is MNHEY and CDR2 is SVGAGI in the germline V gene. The CDR3 sequence: CASSYDAATRGSNEQFF. CDR3 DNA sequence: TGTGCCAGCAGTTACGACGCGGCGACACGGGGTAGCAATGAGCAGTTCTTC.